Below are 2 T cell receptor beta chains sequenced from a single sample in a study of CD8+ T cells in alopecia areata. Extraction of RNA preceded its reverse transcription into cDNA, which served as the sequencing template. Measured with immunoSEQ multiplex PCR; TCRdb has only the in-frame clones, and not every one. This sample carries approximately 100,000 clones, roughly 53% of them seen once, and the ten largest clones take around 8.8%. The source material was CD4+ T cells sorted from blood. The receptors here all came from a human donor in good health.

This clone was found a few times. The chain is built from TRBV6-6 and TRBJ1-2, with a weak D call TRBD1 (6 bases). Germline CDR1 and CDR2: MNHNY and SVGAGI (reference sequence). V lost 6 bases and J lost 0, with 14 bases in between. CDR3 size: 15 residues. CDR3 sequence reads: CASRTPGTPNYGYTF. As DNA, the CDR3 is TGTGCCAGCAGGACCCCCGGGACACCTAACTATGGCTACACCTTC.

This chain connects TRBV2 to TRBJ1-5; D possibly corresponds to TRBD1 (5 bases). The CDR3 covers 13 residues. V lost 3 bases to trimming and J lost 7 bases, with 10 bases between them. The germline CDR1 and CDR2 sequences are SNHLY and FYNNEI. In DNA, the CDR3 is TGTGCCAGCAGTGACGGGGCCAGGCAGCCCCAGCATTTT. As protein: CASSDGARQPQHF.